The 23 T cell receptor beta chains below come from one sample, sequenced in a study of blood T cells in healthy people across ages. With a J-beta primer mix and a sample-barcoded 5' primer, a second PCR ran roughly 7 to 11 cycles. MiXCR, run by TCRdb on the 5' RACE reads, gives a single entry per CDR3 protein. The repertoire includes around 1,800,000 distinct CDR3 sequences, about two fifths of them detected once, and more than 20% sits in the top ten. The sequenced sample consisted of blood. The receptor source for this set is a human donor in good health.

This chain uses TRBV12-3 or TRBV12-4 with TRBJ2-1; possible D gene TRBD1, 5 bases. The CDR3 extends over 14 amino acids. Trimming stripped 7 bases from V and 7 bases from J, with 17 bases between. CDR3: CASTKNRIVNEQFF. For the CDR3, the DNA is TGTGCCAGCACCAAAAACAGGATTGTGAATGAGCAGTTCTTC.

This chain joins TRBV29-1 and TRBJ2-5; TRBD1 aligns across 9 bases. Per the germline V gene, CDR1 is SQVTM and CDR2 is ANQGSEA. This CDR3 comprises 16 residues. V was clipped by 0 bases and J by 4 bases; unmatched bases: 9. CDR3 in amino acids: CSVEEAGTGFGETQYF. In nucleotides, the CDR3 is TGCAGCGTTGAAGAAGCCGGGACAGGGTTTGGAGAGACCCAGTACTTC.

This clonotype has only a few counts. This sequence joins TRBV12-5 and TRBJ1-5; D not certain. The CDR3 loop spans 13 amino acids. Germline-derived CDR1 and CDR2 are LGHNT and FRNRAP. The ends were cut back, 5 bases at V and 4 bases at J, with 9 bases in the middle. CDR3 in DNA: TGTGCTAGTGGTCATGAGTCGAATCAGCCCCAGCATTTT. As protein: CASGHESNQPQHF.

V is TRBV9 and J is TRBJ2-7; D uncertain. Germline CDR1 SGDLS, CDR2 YYNGEE. Deletions cut 1 base from V and 4 bases from J, with 9 bases between. The CDR3 is made up of 13 amino acids. The CDR3 here is CASSVIPGYEQYF. CDR3 DNA sequence: TGTGCCAGCAGCGTAATCCCCGGATACGAGCAGTACTTC.

This clonotype was recorded a few times. The rearrangement links TRBV12-3 or TRBV12-4 to TRBJ1-2; possible D gene TRBD1, 5 bases. Trimming left V 8 bases short and J 3 bases short, with 22 bases between. The CDR3 loop spans 16 amino acids. CDR3 in DNA: TGTGCCAGCGGCCCAACCGGGACCCTGAAGGACTATGGCTACACCTTC. This encodes CASGPTGTLKDYGYTF.

The CDR3 region is CASGRGTGLSSSYEQYF. The CDR3 nucleotides are TGCGCCAGCGGCCGCGGGACCGGACTGTCCAGCTCCTACGAGCAGTACTTC. The chain employs TRBV5-1 and TRBJ2-7; TRBD2 might be the D (6 bases). In germline, CDR1 is SGHRS, CDR2 YFSETQ. The CDR3 is 17 amino acids. V was trimmed by 7 bases and J by 0 bases, leaving 23 bases between them.

V gene TRBV5-6 combines with J gene TRBJ2-1; 8 positions match TRBD2. CDR1 and CDR2 from the germline V gene are SGHDT and YYEEEE. J lost 9 bases, V lost 4 bases, and 9 bases had no gene match. This CDR3 is built from 14 residues. CDR3 protein: CASSSGGGQAEQFF. CDR3 nucleotides: TGTGCCAGCAGCAGCGGGGGAGGGCAGGCTGAGCAGTTCTTC.

This chain links TRBV20-1 with TRBJ2-6; D is unclear. Per germline, CDR1 DFQATT and CDR2 SNEGSKA (reference sequence). The CDR3 is made up of 13 amino acids. Trimming shortened V by 5 bases and J by 3 bases, and 8 bases separated the two germline ends. CDR3 amino acids: CSADIGGANVLTF. Here the CDR3 DNA reads TGCAGTGCTGACATTGGTGGGGCCAACGTCCTGACTTTC.

The CDR3 region has the DNA TGTGCCAGCAGCTGGCCCGACAGAAGCACTGAAGCTTTCTTT. It is translated as CASSWPDRSTEAFF. This sequence joins TRBV12-3 or TRBV12-4 and TRBJ1-1; the D gene is possibly TRBD1 (5 bases). The CDR3 spans 14 residues. V shed 6 bases and J shed 4 bases, with 15 bases lying between them.

This clonotype was found a few times. V gene TRBV6-2 or TRBV6-3 combines with J gene TRBJ2-1, with TRBD1 matching over 7 bases. Germline CDR1 reads MNHEY; CDR2 reads SVGEGT. Losses at the gene ends were 6 bases for V and 0 bases for J; bases not matched to a gene: 5. The CDR3 length is 15 residues. The CDR3 loop is CASRDRLSSYNEQFF. In nucleotides, the CDR3 is TGTGCCAGCAGGGACAGGCTAAGCTCCTACAATGAGCAGTTCTTC.

This chain connects TRBV6-2 or TRBV6-3 to TRBJ2-5, with 7 bases lining up with TRBD1. Trimming cost V 7 bases and J 0 bases; bases outside gene matches: 8. The germline CDR1 and CDR2 sequences are MNHEY and SVGEGT. This CDR3 has 15 residues. CDR3 DNA: TGTGCCAGCACCCGGGACAGTCAGAACCAAGAGACCCAGTACTTC. Translated, it gives CASTRDSQNQETQYF.

V gene TRBV7-2 combines with J gene TRBJ2-3; possibly TRBD1 for D (6 bases). Trimming left V 3 bases short and J 5 bases short, with 15 bases between. This CDR3 contains 15 residues. CDR1 and CDR2 from the germline V gene are SGHTA and FQGNSA. The CDR3 protein is CASSLGHRRLDTQYF. CDR3 bases: TGTGCCAGCAGCTTGGGACATCGTCGGCTAGATACGCAGTATTTT.

V is TRBV4-2 and J is TRBJ2-5; D gene ambiguous. The DNA end favors TRBJ2-7, so the J call may be wrong. In germline, CDR1 is LGHNA, CDR2 YNFKEQ. The CDR3 spans 13 residues. CDR3: CASSQEALAEQYF. CDR3 in DNA: TGTGCCAGCAGCCAAGAGGCACTCGCCGAGCAGTACTTC.

This clonotype was detected once. The chain joins TRBV4-3 to TRBJ1-2; D gene ambiguous. This CDR3 is 15 amino acids long. V dropped 4 bases and J dropped 6 bases, with 18 bases sitting between them. CDR1 and CDR2 from the germline V gene are LGHNA and YSLEER. DNA for the CDR3: TGCGCCAGCAGCCCCACGGTGGCGGATTACCATGGCTACACCTTC. Residues: CASSPTVADYHGYTF.

As regards this clonotype: At one end, the junction sequence differs from germline, possibly due to a read error. The chain employs TRBV7-3 and TRBJ2-1, with unresolved D. Germline loops: CDR1 SGHTA, CDR2 FQGTGA. The CDR3 is made up of 12 amino acids. CDR3 region: CAGSLDHNEQFF. CDR3 bases: TGTGCCGGCAGCTTAGACCACAATGAGCAGTTCTTC.

This clonotype was detected only a few times. This chain uses TRBV28 with TRBJ2-7, with a tentative D call TRBD1 (6 bases). The end of the DNA aligns better with TRBJ2-5, so the J call may be wrong. This CDR3 has 14 residues. The germline V gene has CDR1 MDHEN and CDR2 SYDVKM. For the CDR3, the DNA is TGTGCCAGCAAAACCTTAACAGGGACGGAGACCCAGTACTTC. It translates to CASKTLTGTETQYF.

This clonotype has a single count. This chain uses TRBV28 with TRBJ2-7, with 8 bases aligning to TRBD1. CDR1 and CDR2 from the germline V gene are MDHEN and SYDVKM. This CDR3 is 17 amino acids long. V trimming: 4 bases; J trimming: 5 bases; junction bases outside the gene matches: 16. CDR3 residues: CASSYTIGQGGGHEQYF. CDR3 DNA sequence: TGTGCCAGCAGTTACACTATCGGACAGGGTGGTGGGCACGAGCAGTACTTC.

This sequence joins TRBV6-2 or TRBV6-3 and TRBJ2-4, with 9 bases aligning to TRBD1. This CDR3 spans 13 amino acids. Looked up from germline, CDR1 is MNHEY and CDR2 is SVGEGT. The trim removed 6 bases at V and 14 bases at J, leaving 11 bases unmatched. The CDR3 nucleotides read TGTGCCAGCAGACCTCGGGACAGGGCCCAAGAGTACTTC. Protein: CASRPRDRAQEYF.

This clonotype was seen only a few times. This rearrangement joins TRBV12-3 or TRBV12-4 to TRBJ1-2, with D perhaps TRBD1 (6 bases). V was clipped by 6 bases and J by 3 bases, with 14 bases between them. This CDR3 contains 14 residues. CDR3 nucleotide sequence: TGTGCCAGCAGCTTCGGGCACAGGGACTATGGCTACACCTTC. Residues: CASSFGHRDYGYTF.

This clonotype occurred a few times. The rearrangement links TRBV11-2 to TRBJ1-2; D not resolved. Germline assignment: CDR1 SGHAT and CDR2 FQNNGV. Trimming removed 2 bases at V and 4 bases at J, with 14 bases between. CDR3 length: 15 amino acids. CDR3 sequence: CASSLYKGKAYGYTF. CDR3 DNA sequence: TGTGCCAGCAGCTTATATAAGGGCAAAGCCTATGGCTACACCTTC.

This CDR3 is CSADRGGKPQHF. The CDR3 bases are TGCAGTGCTGACAGGGGCGGTAAGCCCCAGCATTTT. V gene TRBV20-1 combines with J gene TRBJ1-5; the match to TRBD1 covers 8 bases. The CDR3 contains 12 residues. J lost 8 bases, V lost 5 bases, and 5 bases had no gene match. CDR1 is DFQATT and CDR2 is SNEGSKA in the germline V gene (reference sequence).

This clonotype came up a few times. The chain carries TRBV7-8 and TRBJ1-6; D is undetermined. CDR3 size: 15 residues. The germline V gene has CDR1 SGHVS and CDR2 FQNEAQ. V was cut by 6 bases and J by 5 bases, with 14 bases left in between. In nucleotides, the CDR3 is TGTGCCAGCAGGATAGGCAGATTCGATAATTCACCCCTCCACTTT. Translating it yields CASRIGRFDNSPLHF.

This chain uses TRBV12-3 or TRBV12-4 with TRBJ2-5; TRBD1 might be the D (6 bases). The J call may be mistaken, given a closer DNA end match to TRBJ2-7. This CDR3 has 13 residues. CDR3 nucleotide sequence: TGTGCCAGCAGCCGTAACAGGGTTTCCGAGCAGTACTTC. Translated: CASSRNRVSEQYF.